Given below is one T cell receptor beta chain in context. Calling hyperthyroidism stable required that no ophthalmopathy show up within 18 months of follow-up. PBMCs were isolated by Ficoll-Paque density gradient centrifugation, using about 9.5 ml of fresh peripheral blood as the starting material. The source of the sample is a study of Graves' ophthalmopathy and Graves' hyperthyroidism. Across the study: Peripheral blood sampling preceded any treatment and occurred at initial diagnosis.

Amplified material comprised TCR beta CDR3 regions derived from RNA transcripts. In the first round, RT-PCR was carried out with HTBI primers, and a multiplex PCR formed the second round. MiXCR was run by TCRdb on the multiplex PCR reads, yielding one entry per CDR3 protein. Of 400,000 to 500,000 distinct CDR3 sequences in the sample, around 20% were seen once. The clonotype originates from a woman between 18 and 30 years old with stable Graves' hyperthyroidism. Sequencing input: peripheral blood.

The CDR3 DNA reads TGTGCCACCCAGTCTGGGGACAGTTCGAATGGCTACACCTTC. Its translation is CATQSGDSSNGYTF. The gene calls are TRBV27 and TRBJ1-2; TRBD1 agrees at 7 bases. The CDR3 is 14 amino acids. The V gene end was trimmed by 10 bases and the J gene end by 6 bases; junction bases not matched to a gene: 14. The germline V gene encodes CDR1 MNHEY and CDR2 SMNVEV (reference sequence).